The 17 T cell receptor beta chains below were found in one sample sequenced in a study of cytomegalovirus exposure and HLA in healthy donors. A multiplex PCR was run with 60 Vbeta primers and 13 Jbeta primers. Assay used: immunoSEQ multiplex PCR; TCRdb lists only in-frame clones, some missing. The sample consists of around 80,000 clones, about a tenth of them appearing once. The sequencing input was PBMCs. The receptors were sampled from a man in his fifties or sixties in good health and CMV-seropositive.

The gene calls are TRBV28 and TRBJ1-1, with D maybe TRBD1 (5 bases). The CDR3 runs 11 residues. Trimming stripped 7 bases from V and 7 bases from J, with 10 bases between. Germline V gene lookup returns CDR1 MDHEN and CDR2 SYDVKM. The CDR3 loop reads CASNTGLEAFF. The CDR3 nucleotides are TGTGCCAGCAACACGGGACTTGAAGCTTTCTTT.

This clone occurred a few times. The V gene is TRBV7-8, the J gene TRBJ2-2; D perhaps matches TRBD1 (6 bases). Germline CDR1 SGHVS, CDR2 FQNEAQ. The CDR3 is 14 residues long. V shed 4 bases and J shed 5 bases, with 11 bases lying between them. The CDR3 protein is CASSSGQLTGELFF. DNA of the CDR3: TGTGCCAGCAGCTCGGGACAATTGACCGGGGAGCTGTTTTTT. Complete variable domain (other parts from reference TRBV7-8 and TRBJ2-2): GAGVSQSPRYKVAKRGQDVALRCDPISGHVSLFWYQQALGQGPEFLTYFQNEAQLDKSGLPSDRFFAERPEGSVSTLKIQRTQQEDSAVYLCASSSGQLTGELFFGEGSRLTVL.

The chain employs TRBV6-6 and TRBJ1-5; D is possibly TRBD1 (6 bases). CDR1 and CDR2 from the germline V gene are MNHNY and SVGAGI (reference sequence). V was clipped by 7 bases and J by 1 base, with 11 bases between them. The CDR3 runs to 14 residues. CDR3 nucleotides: TGTGCCAGCACCAGGGGATGGAGCAATCAGCCCCAGCATTTT. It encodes CASTRGWSNQPQHF.

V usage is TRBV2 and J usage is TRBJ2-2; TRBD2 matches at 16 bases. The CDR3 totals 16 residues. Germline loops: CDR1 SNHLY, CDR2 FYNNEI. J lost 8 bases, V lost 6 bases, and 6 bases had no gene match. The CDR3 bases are TGTGCCAGCAGGCCGGGACTAGCGGGAGGGGCGGGGGAGCTGTTTTTT. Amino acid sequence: CASRPGLAGGAGELFF.

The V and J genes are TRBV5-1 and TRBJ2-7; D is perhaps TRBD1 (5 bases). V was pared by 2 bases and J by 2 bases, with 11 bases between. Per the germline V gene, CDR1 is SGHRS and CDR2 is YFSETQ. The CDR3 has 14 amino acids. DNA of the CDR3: TGCGCCAGCAGCTTATCCACAGGTCCCTACGAGCAGTACGTC. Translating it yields CASSLSTGPYEQYV.

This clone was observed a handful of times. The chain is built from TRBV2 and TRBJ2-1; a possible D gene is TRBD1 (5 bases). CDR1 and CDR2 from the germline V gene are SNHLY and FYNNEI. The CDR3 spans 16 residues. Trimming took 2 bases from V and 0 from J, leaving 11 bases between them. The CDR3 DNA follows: TGTGCCAGCAGTGAACAGGGTATAGGCTCCTACAATGAGCAGTTCTTC. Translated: CASSEQGIGSYNEQFF.

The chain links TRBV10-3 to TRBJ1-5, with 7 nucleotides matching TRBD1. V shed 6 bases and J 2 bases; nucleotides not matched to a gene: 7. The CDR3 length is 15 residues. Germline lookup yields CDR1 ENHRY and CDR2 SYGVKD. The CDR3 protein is CAISLGQAGNQPQHF. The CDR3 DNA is TGTGCCATCAGCCTCGGACAGGCAGGCAATCAGCCCCAGCATTTT.

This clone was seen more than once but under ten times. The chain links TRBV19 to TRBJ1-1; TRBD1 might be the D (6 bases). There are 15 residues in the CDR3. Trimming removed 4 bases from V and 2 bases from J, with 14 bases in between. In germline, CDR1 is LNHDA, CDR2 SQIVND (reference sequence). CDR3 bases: TGTGCCAGTAGTAGCAACAGGGTGGTTAACACTGAAGCTTTCTTT. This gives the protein CASSSNRVVNTEAFF.

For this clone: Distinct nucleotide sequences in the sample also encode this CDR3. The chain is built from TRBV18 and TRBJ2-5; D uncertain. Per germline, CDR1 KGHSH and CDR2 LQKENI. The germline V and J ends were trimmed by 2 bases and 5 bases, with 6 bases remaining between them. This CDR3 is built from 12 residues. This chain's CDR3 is CASSPILETQYF. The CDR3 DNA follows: TGTGCCAGCTCACCAATCTTGGAGACCCAGTACTTC.

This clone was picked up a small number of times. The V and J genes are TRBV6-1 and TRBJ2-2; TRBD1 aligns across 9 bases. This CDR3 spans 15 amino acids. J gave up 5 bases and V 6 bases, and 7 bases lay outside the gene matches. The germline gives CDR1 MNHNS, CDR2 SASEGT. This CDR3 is CASRVQGASTGELFF. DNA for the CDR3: TGTGCCAGCAGGGTACAGGGGGCATCAACCGGGGAGCTGTTTTTT.

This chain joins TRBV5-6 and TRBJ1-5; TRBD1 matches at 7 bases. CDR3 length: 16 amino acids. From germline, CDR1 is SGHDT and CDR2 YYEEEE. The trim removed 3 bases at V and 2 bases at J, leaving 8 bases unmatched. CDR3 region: CASSSQGGRGNQPQHF. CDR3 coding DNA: TGTGCCAGCAGCTCGCAGGGGGGAAGGGGCAATCAGCCCCAGCATTTT.

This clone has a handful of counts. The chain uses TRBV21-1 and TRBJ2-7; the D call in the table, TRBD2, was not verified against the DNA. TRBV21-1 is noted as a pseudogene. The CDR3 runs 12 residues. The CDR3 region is CASSKGTSGRAV. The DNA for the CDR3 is TGTGCCAGCAGCAAAGGTACTAGCGGGCGGGCGGTC.

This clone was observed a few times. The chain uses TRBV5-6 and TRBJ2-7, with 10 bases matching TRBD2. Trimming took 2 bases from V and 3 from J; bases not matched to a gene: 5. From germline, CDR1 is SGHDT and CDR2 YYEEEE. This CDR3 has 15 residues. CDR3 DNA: TGTGCCAGCAGCTTACTAGCGGGATTTGACTACGAGCAGTACTTC. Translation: CASSLLAGFDYEQYF.

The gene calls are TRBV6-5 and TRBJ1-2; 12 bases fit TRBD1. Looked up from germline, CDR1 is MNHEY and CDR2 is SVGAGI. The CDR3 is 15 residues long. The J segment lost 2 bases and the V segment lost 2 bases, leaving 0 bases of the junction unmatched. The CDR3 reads CASSYGTGGNYGYTF. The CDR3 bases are TGTGCCAGCAGTTACGGGACAGGGGGCAACTATGGCTACACCTTC.

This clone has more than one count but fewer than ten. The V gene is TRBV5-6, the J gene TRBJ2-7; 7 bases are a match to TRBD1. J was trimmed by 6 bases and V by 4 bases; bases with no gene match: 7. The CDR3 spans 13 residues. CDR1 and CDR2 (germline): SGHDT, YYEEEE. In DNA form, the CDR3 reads TGTGCCAGCAGCGGTAGAGGGGGCGGCGAGCAGTACGTC. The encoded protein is CASSGRGGGEQYV.

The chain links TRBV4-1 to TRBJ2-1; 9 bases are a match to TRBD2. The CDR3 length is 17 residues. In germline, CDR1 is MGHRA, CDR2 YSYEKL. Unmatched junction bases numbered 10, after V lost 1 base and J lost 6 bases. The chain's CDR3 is CASSQGIAGAIFNEQFF. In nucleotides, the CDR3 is TGCGCCAGCAGCCAAGGAATAGCGGGGGCCATCTTCAATGAGCAGTTCTTC.

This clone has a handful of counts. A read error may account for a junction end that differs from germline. The CDR3, as DNA: TGTGCTAGCAGCCCTGGGAGAGGCGGTGAGCAGTTCTTC. This gives the protein CASSPGRGGEQFF. The V gene is TRBV7-7, the J gene TRBJ2-1, with D maybe TRBD2 (5 bases). The CDR3 spans 13 residues. The germline V gene has CDR1 SSHAT and CDR2 FNYEAQ (reference sequence).